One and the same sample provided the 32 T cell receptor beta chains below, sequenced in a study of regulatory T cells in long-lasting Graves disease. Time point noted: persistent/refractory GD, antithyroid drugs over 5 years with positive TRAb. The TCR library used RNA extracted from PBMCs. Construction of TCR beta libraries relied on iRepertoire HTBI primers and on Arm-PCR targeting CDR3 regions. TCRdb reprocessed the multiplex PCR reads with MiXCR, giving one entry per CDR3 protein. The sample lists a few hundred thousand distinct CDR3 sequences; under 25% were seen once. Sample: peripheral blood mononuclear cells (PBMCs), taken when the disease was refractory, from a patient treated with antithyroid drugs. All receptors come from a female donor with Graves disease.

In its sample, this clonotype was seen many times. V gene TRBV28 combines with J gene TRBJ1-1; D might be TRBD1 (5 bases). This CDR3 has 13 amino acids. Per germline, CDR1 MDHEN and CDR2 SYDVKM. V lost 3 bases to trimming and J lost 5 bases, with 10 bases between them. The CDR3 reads CASSFGGWTEAFF. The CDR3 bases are TGTGCCAGCAGTTTTGGGGGATGGACTGAAGCTTTCTTT.

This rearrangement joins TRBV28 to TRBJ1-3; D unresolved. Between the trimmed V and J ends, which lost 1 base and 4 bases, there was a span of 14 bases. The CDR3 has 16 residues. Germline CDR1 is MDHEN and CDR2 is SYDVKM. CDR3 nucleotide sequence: TGTGCCAGCAGTTTATTCTCGAACTCGTGGGGAAACACCATATATTTT. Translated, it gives CASSLFSNSWGNTIYF. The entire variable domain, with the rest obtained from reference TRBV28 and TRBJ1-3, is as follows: DVKVTQSSRYLVKRTGEKVFLECVQDMDHENMFWYRQDPGLGLRLIYFSYDVKMKEKGDIPEGYSVSREKKERFSLILESASTNQTSMYLCASSLFSNSWGNTIYFGEGSWLTVV.

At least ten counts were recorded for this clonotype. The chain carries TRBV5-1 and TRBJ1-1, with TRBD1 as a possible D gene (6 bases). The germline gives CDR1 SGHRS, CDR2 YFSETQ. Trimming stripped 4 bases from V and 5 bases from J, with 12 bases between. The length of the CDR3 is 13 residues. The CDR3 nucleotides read TGCGCCAGCAGCGACACAGGGAGAACTGAAGCTTTCTTT. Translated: CASSDTGRTEAFF. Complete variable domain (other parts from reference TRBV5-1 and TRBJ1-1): KAGVTQTPRYLIKTRGQQVTLSCSPISGHRSVSWYQQTPGQGLQFLFEYFSETQRNKGNFPGRFSGRQFSNSRSEMNVSTLELGDSALYLCASSDTGRTEAFFGQGTRLTVV.

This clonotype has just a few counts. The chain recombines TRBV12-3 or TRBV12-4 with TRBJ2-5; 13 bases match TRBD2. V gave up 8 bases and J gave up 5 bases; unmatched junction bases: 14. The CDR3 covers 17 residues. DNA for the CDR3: TGTGCCAGCTCAATCCGAGGACTAGCGGGAGTCCGTGAGACCCAGTACTTC. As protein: CASSIRGLAGVRETQYF.

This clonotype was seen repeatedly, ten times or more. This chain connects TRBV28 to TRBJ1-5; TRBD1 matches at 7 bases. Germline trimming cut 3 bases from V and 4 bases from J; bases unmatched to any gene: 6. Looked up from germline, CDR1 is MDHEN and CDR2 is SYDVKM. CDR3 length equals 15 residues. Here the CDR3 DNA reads TGTGCCAGCAGTTTGGACAGGCGTCTAAATCAGCCCCAGCATTTT. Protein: CASSLDRRLNQPQHF. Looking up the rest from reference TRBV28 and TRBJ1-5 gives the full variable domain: DVKVTQSSRYLVKRTGEKVFLECVQDMDHENMFWYRQDPGLGLRLIYFSYDVKMKEKGDIPEGYSVSREKKERFSLILESASTNQTSMYLCASSLDRRLNQPQHFGDGTRLSIL.

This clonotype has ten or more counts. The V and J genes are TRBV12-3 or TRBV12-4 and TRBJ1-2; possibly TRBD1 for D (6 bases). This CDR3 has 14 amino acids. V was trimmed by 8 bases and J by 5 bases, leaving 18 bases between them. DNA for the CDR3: TGTGCCAGCTCCTCAGCGGGGGACAATTATGGCTACACCTTC. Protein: CASSSAGDNYGYTF.

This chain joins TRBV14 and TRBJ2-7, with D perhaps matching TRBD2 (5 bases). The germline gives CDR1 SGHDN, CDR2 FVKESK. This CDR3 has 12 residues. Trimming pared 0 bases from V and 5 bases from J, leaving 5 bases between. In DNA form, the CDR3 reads TGTGCCAGCAGCCAAGAGGAGGACGAGCAGTACTTC. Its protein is CASSQEEDEQYF.

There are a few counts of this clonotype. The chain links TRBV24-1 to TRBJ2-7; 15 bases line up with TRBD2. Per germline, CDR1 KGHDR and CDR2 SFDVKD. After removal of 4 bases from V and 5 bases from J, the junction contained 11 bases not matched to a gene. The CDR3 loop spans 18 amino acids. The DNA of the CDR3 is TGTGCCACCAGTGACCCGGGACTAGCGGGGGGACGTGGTGACGAGCAGTACTTC. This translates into CATSDPGLAGGRGDEQYF.

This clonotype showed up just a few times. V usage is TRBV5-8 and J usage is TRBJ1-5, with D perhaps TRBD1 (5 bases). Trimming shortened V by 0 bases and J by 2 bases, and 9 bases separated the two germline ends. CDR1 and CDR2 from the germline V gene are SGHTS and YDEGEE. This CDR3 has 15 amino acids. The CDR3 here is CASSLGQGRNQPQHF. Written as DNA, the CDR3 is TGTGCCAGCAGCTTGGGGCAGGGCCGCAATCAGCCCCAGCATTTT.

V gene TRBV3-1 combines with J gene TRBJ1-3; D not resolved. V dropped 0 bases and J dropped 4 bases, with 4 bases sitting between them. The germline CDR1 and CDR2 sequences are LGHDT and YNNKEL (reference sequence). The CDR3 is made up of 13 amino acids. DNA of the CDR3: TGTGCCAGCAGCCAAGAGGAGGGAAACACCATATATTTT. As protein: CASSQEEGNTIYF.

The CDR3 region is CSAGRGSNQPQHF. CDR3 nucleotides: TGCAGTGCTGGCAGGGGGAGCAATCAGCCCCAGCATTTT. The chain recombines TRBV20-1 with TRBJ1-5, with TRBD1 matching 7 bases. CDR1 and CDR2 (germline): DFQATT, SNEGSKA (reference sequence). V trimming: 5 bases; J trimming: 1 base; junction bases outside the gene matches: 2. The CDR3 has 13 residues.

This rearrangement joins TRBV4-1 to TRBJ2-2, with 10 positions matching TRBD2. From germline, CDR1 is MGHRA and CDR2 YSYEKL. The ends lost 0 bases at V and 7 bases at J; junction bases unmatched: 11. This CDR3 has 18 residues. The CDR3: CASSQDTSGARKVGELFF. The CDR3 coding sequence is TGCGCCAGCAGCCAAGATACTAGCGGGGCTCGAAAGGTCGGGGAGCTGTTTTTT.

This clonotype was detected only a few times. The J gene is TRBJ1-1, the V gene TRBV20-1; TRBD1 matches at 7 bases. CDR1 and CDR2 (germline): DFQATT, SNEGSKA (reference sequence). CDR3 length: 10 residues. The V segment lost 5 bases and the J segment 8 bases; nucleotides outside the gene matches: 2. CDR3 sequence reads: CSAWDSEAFF. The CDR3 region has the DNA TGCAGTGCTTGGGACAGCGAAGCTTTCTTT.

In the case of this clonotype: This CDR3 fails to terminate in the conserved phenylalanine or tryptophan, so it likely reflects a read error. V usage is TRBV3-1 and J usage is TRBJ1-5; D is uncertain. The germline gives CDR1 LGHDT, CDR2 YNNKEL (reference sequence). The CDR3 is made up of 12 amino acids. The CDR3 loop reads CASNQRGGPQHL. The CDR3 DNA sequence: TGTGCCAGCAACCAACGGGGAGGGCCCCAGCATCTT.

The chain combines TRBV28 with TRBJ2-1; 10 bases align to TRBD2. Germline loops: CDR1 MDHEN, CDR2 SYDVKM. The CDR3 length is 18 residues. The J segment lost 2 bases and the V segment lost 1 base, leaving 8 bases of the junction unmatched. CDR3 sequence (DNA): TGTGCCAGCAGTTTATATCCTAGCGGGAGTGTCGCCTACAATGAGCAGTTCTTC. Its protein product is CASSLYPSGSVAYNEQFF.

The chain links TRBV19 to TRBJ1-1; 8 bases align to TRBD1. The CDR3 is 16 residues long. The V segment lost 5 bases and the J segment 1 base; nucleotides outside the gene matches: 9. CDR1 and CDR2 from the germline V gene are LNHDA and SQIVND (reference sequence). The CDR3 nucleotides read TGTGCCAGTAGTGCCTTGACAGGGGAGTCGAACACTGAAGCTTTCTTT. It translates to CASSALTGESNTEAFF. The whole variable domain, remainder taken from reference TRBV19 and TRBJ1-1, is DGGITQSPKYLFRKEGQNVTLSCEQNLNHDAMYWYRQDPGQGLRLIYYSQIVNDFQKGDIAEGYSVSREKKESFPLTVTSAQKNPTAFYLCASSALTGESNTEAFFGQGTRLTVV.

The CDR3 coding sequence is TGTGCCATCAGTGAGTGGTACTTCAACACCGGGGAGCTGTTTTTT. This sequence encodes CAISEWYFNTGELFF. The chain couples TRBV10-3 to TRBJ2-2, with D hard to call. Trimming shortened V by 1 base and J by 2 bases, and 8 bases separated the two germline ends. This CDR3 has 15 amino acids. Germline V gene lookup returns CDR1 ENHRY and CDR2 SYGVKD.

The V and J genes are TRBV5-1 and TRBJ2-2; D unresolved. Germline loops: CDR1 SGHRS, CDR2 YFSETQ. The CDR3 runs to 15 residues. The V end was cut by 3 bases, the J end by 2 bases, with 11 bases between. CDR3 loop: CASSSRALNTGELFF. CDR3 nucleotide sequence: TGCGCCAGCAGCTCCCGGGCCTTAAACACCGGGGAGCTGTTTTTT.

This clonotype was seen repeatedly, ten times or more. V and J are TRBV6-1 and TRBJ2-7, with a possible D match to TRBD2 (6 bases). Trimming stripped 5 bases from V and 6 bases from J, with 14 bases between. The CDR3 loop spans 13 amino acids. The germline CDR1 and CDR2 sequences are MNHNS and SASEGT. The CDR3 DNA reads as TGTGCCAGCAGTCAGGGACTCCCCGCCGAGCAGTACTTC. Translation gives CASSQGLPAEQYF.

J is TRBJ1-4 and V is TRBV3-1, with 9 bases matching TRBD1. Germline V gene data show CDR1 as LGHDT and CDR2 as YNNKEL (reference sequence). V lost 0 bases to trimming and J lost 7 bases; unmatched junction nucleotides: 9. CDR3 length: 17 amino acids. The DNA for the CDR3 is TGTGCCAGCAGCCAAGATCAGGGGACAGGGATGGGTGAAAAACTGTTTTTT. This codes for CASSQDQGTGMGEKLFF.

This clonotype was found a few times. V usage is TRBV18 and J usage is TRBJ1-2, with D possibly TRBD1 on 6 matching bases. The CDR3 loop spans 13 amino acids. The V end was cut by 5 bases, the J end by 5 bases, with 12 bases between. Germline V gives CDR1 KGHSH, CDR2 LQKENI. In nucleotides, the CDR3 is TGTGCCAGCTCAGGCGACAGGTCTTATGGCTACACCTTC. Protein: CASSGDRSYGYTF. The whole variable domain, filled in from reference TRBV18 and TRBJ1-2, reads NAGVMQNPRHLVRRRGQEARLRCSPMKGHSHVYWYRQLPEEGLKFMVYLQKENIIDESGMPKERFSAEFPKEGPSILRIQQVVRGDSAAYFCASSGDRSYGYTFGSGTRLTVV.

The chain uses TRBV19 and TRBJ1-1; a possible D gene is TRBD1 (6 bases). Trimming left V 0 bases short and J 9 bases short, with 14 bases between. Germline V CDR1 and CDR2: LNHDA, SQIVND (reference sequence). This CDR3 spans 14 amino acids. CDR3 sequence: CASSIDGGGGQAFF. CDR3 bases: TGTGCCAGTAGTATAGATGGCGGAGGGGGGCAAGCTTTCTTT.

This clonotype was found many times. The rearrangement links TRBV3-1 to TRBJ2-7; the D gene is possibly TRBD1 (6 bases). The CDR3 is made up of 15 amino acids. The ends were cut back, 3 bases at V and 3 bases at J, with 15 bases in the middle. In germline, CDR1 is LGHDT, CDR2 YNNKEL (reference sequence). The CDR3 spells CASSQYREYVYEQYF. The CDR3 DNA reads TGTGCCAGCAGCCAGTACAGGGAATACGTCTACGAGCAGTACTTC.

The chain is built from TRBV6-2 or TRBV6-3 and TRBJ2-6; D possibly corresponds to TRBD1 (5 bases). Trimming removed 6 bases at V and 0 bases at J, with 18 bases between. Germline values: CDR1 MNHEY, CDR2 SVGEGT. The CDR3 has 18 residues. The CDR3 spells CASSLTPTGVSGANVLTF. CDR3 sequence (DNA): TGTGCCAGCAGCCTAACGCCCACAGGCGTCTCTGGGGCCAACGTCCTGACTTTC.

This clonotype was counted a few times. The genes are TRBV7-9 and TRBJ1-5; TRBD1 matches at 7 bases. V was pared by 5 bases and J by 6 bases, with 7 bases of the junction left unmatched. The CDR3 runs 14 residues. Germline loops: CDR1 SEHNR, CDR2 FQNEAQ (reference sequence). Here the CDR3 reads CASSRQGGSQPQHF. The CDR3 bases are TGTGCCAGCAGCCGACAGGGCGGTAGTCAGCCCCAGCATTTT.

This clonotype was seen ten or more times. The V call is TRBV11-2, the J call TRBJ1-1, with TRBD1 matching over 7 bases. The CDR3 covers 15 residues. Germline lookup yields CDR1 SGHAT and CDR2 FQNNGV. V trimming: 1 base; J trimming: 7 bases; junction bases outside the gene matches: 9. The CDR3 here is CASSLVEARDSEAFF. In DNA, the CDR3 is TGTGCCAGCAGCTTAGTGGAGGCAAGGGACAGTGAAGCTTTCTTT.

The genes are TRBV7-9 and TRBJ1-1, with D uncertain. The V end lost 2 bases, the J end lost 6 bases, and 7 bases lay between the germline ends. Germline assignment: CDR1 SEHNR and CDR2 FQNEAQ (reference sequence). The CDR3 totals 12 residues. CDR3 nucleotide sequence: TGTGCCAGCAGCTTACCCCGGTCTGAAGCTTTCTTT. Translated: CASSLPRSEAFF.

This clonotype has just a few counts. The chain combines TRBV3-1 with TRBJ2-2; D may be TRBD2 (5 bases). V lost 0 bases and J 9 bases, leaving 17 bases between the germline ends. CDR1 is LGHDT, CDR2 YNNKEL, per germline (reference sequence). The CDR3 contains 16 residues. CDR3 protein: CASSQDGSGGFWELFF. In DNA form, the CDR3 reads TGTGCCAGCAGCCAAGATGGGTCCGGAGGTTTCTGGGAGCTGTTTTTT.

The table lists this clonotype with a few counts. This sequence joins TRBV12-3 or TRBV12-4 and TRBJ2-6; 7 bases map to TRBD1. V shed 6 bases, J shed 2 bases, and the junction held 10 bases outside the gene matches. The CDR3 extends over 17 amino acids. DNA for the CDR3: TGTGCCAGCAGCCCTGACAGGGAGTATGCTGGGGCCAACGTCCTGACTTTC. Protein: CASSPDREYAGANVLTF.

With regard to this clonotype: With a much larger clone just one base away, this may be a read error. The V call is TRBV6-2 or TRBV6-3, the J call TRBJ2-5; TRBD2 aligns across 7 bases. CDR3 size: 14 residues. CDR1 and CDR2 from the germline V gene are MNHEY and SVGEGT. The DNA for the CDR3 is TGTGCCAGCACGACCCCGGGGGGAAGGGAGACCCGGTACTTC. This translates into CASTTPGGRETRYF.

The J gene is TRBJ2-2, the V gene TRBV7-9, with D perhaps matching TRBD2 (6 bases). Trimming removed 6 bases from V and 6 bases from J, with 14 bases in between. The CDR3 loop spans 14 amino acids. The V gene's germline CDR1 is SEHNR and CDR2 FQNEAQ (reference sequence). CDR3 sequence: CASRRDSDSGELFF. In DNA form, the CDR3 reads TGTGCCAGCAGAAGGGACTCTGACTCCGGGGAGCTGTTTTTT. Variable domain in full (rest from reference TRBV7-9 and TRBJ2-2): DTGVSQNPRHKITKRGQNVTFRCDPISEHNRLYWYRQTLGQGPEFLTYFQNEAQLEKSRLLSDRFSAERPKGSFSTLEIQRTEQGDSAMYLCASRRDSDSGELFFGEGSRLTVL.

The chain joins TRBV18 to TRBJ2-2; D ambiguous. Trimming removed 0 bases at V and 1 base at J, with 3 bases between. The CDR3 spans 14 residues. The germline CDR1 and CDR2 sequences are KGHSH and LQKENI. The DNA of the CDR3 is TGTGCCAGCTCACCACCAAAGAACACCGGGGAGCTGTTTTTT. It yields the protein CASSPPKNTGELFF.